The 27 T cell receptor beta chains presented below share a single source sample, sequenced in a study of shared clonotypes between healthy human individuals. CD45RO-negative cells were positively selected for CCR7, leaving out terminally differentiated effector memory CD45RA+ cells. Some clones are missing from TCRdb's copy, which holds only in-frame ones; the method was immunoSEQ multiplex PCR. Of about 600,000 clones in the sample, roughly 98% are singletons; the top ten hold 0.3%. Sequenced sample: naive CD8+ T cells sorted from blood. All receptors derive from a man younger than 45 in good health.

The CDR3 protein is CASSAQGSNYGYTF. CDR3 nucleotide sequence: TGTGCCAGCTCAGCACAGGGCTCTAACTATGGCTACACCTTC. This chain connects TRBV30 to TRBJ1-2; a possible D gene is TRBD1 (6 bases). This CDR3 has 14 residues. V shed 8 bases and J shed 0 bases, with 16 bases lying between them. Germline loops: CDR1 GTSNPN, CDR2 SVGIG (reference sequence).

This chain uses TRBV7-2 with TRBJ2-1; 7 bases fit TRBD2. The germline gives CDR1 SGHTA, CDR2 FQGNSA. CDR3 length: 16 amino acids. The V and J ends lost 1 base and 7 bases, in that order; junction bases with no gene match: 10. CDR3 region: CASSLGSAGVRNEQFF. CDR3 in DNA: TGTGCCAGCAGCTTAGGGTCGGCGGGAGTCCGGAATGAGCAGTTCTTC. The entire variable domain, with the rest obtained from reference TRBV7-2 and TRBJ2-1, is as follows: GAGVSQSPSNKVTEKGKDVELRCDPISGHTALYWYRQSLGQGLEFLIYFQGNSAPDKSGLPSDRFSAERTGGSVSTLTIQRTQQEDSAVYLCASSLGSAGVRNEQFFGPGTRLTVL.

The chain carries TRBV27 and TRBJ1-5, with a weak D call TRBD1 (5 bases). CDR1 MNHEY and CDR2 SMNVEV come from the germline V gene (reference sequence). Trimming took off 5 bases at V and 3 bases at J, with 14 bases between the two ends. The CDR3 contains 15 residues. The CDR3, as DNA: TGTGCCAGCAGTCCCTCGGGGCAGACCAATCAGCCCCAGCATTTT. Translated: CASSPSGQTNQPQHF.

In its sample, this clone was seen once. The chain is built from TRBV5-6 and TRBJ1-1; D is perhaps TRBD1 (5 bases). CDR1 SGHDT and CDR2 YYEEEE come from the germline V gene. V was cut by 3 bases and J by 4 bases, with 10 bases left in between. CDR3 length: 13 amino acids. The CDR3: CASSYGTITEAFF. For the CDR3, the DNA is TGTGCCAGCAGCTATGGGACTATCACTGAAGCTTTCTTT.

This clone was seen a single time. The rearrangement links TRBV15 to TRBJ2-1; 10 nucleotides line up with TRBD2. J lost 4 bases, V lost 0 bases, and 3 bases had no gene match. Looked up from germline, CDR1 is LNHNV and CDR2 is YYDKDF (reference sequence). The CDR3 has 16 amino acids. In DNA, the CDR3 is TGTGCCACCAGCAGAGAAGCGGGAGGGCGTTACAATGAGCAGTTCTTC. Protein sequence: CATSREAGGRYNEQFF.

This clone has a single count. Written as DNA, the CDR3 is TGTGCCAGCGTCGAGGCCGGGTACGAGCAGTACTTC. Amino acid sequence: CASVEAGYEQYF. This chain joins TRBV6-1 and TRBJ2-7; D unclear. Looked up from germline, CDR1 is MNHNS and CDR2 is SASEGT. V was pared by 8 bases and J by 4 bases, with 12 bases between. CDR3 length: 12 amino acids.

The chain joins TRBV7-9 to TRBJ2-2; D is uncertain. The V gene's germline CDR1 is SEHNR and CDR2 FQNEAQ (reference sequence). V was trimmed by 7 bases and J by 7 bases, leaving 10 bases between them. CDR3 size: 12 residues. The CDR3 protein is CASTNLNGELFF. As DNA, the CDR3 is TGTGCCAGCACCAACCTAAACGGGGAGCTGTTTTTT.

In this sample, this clone turned up a few times. The chain couples TRBV5-1 to TRBJ2-7; 14 nucleotides agree with TRBD2. CDR3 length equals 14 residues. Germline V CDR1 and CDR2: SGHRS, YFSETQ. The trim removed 3 bases at V and 4 bases at J, leaving 0 bases unmatched. The CDR3 sequence is CASSWTSGRYEQYF. CDR3 coding DNA: TGCGCCAGCAGCTGGACTAGCGGGAGGTACGAGCAGTACTTC.

The rearrangement uses TRBV13 and TRBJ2-3; no reliable D call. Germline CDR1 and CDR2: PRHDT and FYEKMQ (reference sequence). This CDR3 has 14 amino acids. With 5 bases removed from V and 6 bases from J, the gap between germline ends came to 15 bases. The CDR3 here is CASSESYVFDTQYF. DNA of the CDR3: TGTGCCAGCAGCGAATCATATGTGTTCGATACGCAGTATTTT. The full variable domain, rest sourced from reference TRBV13 and TRBJ2-3, is AAGVIQSPRHLIKEKRETATLKCYPIPRHDTVYWYQQGPGQDPQFLISFYEKMQSDKGSIPDRFSAQQFSDYHSELNMSSLELGDSALYFCASSESYVFDTQYFGPGTRLTVL.

The gene calls are TRBV5-6 and TRBJ1-1, with D unclear. This CDR3 region has 13 residues. V gave up 4 bases and J gave up 3 bases, with 10 bases separating them. Per germline, CDR1 SGHDT and CDR2 YYEEEE. The CDR3 reads CASSLPLHTEAFF. The CDR3 nucleotides read TGTGCCAGCAGCCTACCTCTACACACTGAAGCTTTCTTT.

The chain recombines TRBV11-2 with TRBJ2-3; D is unresolved. CDR1 SGHAT and CDR2 FQNNGV come from the germline V gene. Trimming took 2 bases from V and 6 from J, leaving 12 bases between them. The CDR3 covers 14 residues. CDR3 in amino acids: CASSLLAGMDTQYF. As DNA, the CDR3 is TGTGCCAGCAGCTTACTCGCAGGAATGGATACGCAGTATTTT.

V and J are TRBV29-1 and TRBJ2-3; the match to TRBD2 covers 13 bases. The CDR3 spans 22 residues. V was clipped by 1 base and J by 0 bases; unmatched bases: 19. Germline CDR1 SQVTM, CDR2 ANQGSEA. CDR3 nucleotide sequence: TGCAGCGTTGAAGGAGGAGACTTGGGACTAGCGGGGAAATGGGGTAGCACAGATACGCAGTATTTT. It yields the protein CSVEGGDLGLAGKWGSTDTQYF.

The V gene is TRBV9, the J gene TRBJ1-1; TRBD1 matches 12 bases. The V gene end was trimmed by 4 bases and the J gene end by 0 bases; junction bases not matched to a gene: 4. In germline, CDR1 is SGDLS, CDR2 YYNGEE. This CDR3 has 16 residues. The CDR3 region is CASSLGTGGLNTEAFF. The DNA for the CDR3 is TGTGCCAGCAGCCTAGGGACAGGGGGCTTGAACACTGAAGCTTTCTTT.

The rearrangement joins TRBV9 to TRBJ2-1, with D unclear. V dropped 4 bases and J dropped 6 bases, with 5 bases sitting between them. Germline CDR1 reads SGDLS; CDR2 reads YYNGEE. This CDR3 is built from 11 residues. DNA for the CDR3: TGTGCCAGCAGCCCCCTCAATGAGCAGTTCTTC. Amino acids: CASSPLNEQFF.

The genes are TRBV19 and TRBJ2-2, with a possible D match to TRBD1 (5 bases). CDR3 length: 15 amino acids. The germline V and J ends were trimmed by 7 bases and 1 base, with 13 bases remaining between them. Germline lookup yields CDR1 LNHDA and CDR2 SQIVND (reference sequence). The CDR3: CASTQPGKNTGELFF. CDR3 coding DNA: TGTGCCAGTACCCAGCCAGGGAAGAACACCGGGGAGCTGTTTTTT.

The rearrangement links TRBV27 to TRBJ2-7; TRBD1 aligns across 7 bases. Losses at the gene ends were 6 bases for V and 4 bases for J; bases not matched to a gene: 15. Germline CDR1 MNHEY, CDR2 SMNVEV (reference sequence). The CDR3 contains 16 residues. The CDR3 bases are TGTGCCAGCAGGACACTCCGGGACAGTTACCAGTACGAGCAGTACTTC. Its protein is CASRTLRDSYQYEQYF.

This sequence joins TRBV7-3 and TRBJ2-3; D is undetermined. Germline V gives CDR1 SGHTA, CDR2 FQGTGA. CDR3 length: 13 residues. The ends were cut back, 2 bases at V and 4 bases at J, with 7 bases in the middle. CDR3 in DNA: TGTGCCAGCAGCTTATTAGCCCCAGATACGCAGTATTTT. Its protein is CASSLLAPDTQYF. Filled out from reference TRBV7-3 and TRBJ2-3, the complete variable domain reads GAGVSQTPSNKVTEKGKYVELRCDPISGHTALYWYRQSLGQGPEFLIYFQGTGAADDSGLPNDRFFAVRPEGSVSTLKIQRTERGDSAVYLCASSLLAPDTQYFGPGTRLTVL.

The DNA for the CDR3 is TGTGCCAGCAGCCCGGACGGGGGGCACCCCTACGAGCAGTACTTC. This codes for CASSPDGGHPYEQYF. The chain employs TRBV5-6 and TRBJ2-7, with D perhaps matching TRBD2 (7 bases). This CDR3 region has 15 residues. V was cut by 4 bases and J by 2 bases, with 16 bases left in between. In germline, CDR1 is SGHDT, CDR2 YYEEEE. The whole variable domain, remainder taken from reference TRBV5-6 and TRBJ2-7, is DAGVTQSPTHLIKTRGQQVTLRCSPKSGHDTVSWYQQALGQGPQFIFQYYEEEERQRGNFPDRFSGHQFPNYSSELNVNALLLGDSALYLCASSPDGGHPYEQYFGPGTRLTVT.

This clone was recorded only once. The genes are TRBV30 and TRBJ2-1; 12 bases line up with TRBD2. The CDR3 consists of 16 residues. The germline CDR1 and CDR2 sequences are GTSNPN and SVGIG (reference sequence). After removal of 5 bases from V and 3 bases from J, the junction contained 8 bases not matched to a gene. CDR3 DNA sequence: TGTGCCTGGGGCCCGGGACTAGCGGGCCTCTACAATGAGCAGTTCTTC. It is translated as CAWGPGLAGLYNEQFF.

The CDR3 region has the DNA TGTGCCAGCAGCGTAGGAACTAAGCAAGGCCCCTACAATGAGCAGTTCTTC. Protein sequence: CASSVGTKQGPYNEQFF. The J gene is TRBJ2-1, the V gene TRBV9, with no clear D. Germline assignment: CDR1 SGDLS and CDR2 YYNGEE. This CDR3 has 17 residues. Trimming cost V 0 bases and J 2 bases, with 15 bases left between them. The variable domain in full, with the rest retrieved from reference TRBV9 and TRBJ2-1, is DSGVTQTPKHLITATGQRVTLRCSPRSGDLSVYWYQQSLDQGLQFLIQYYNGEERAKGNILERFSAQQFPDLHSELNLSSLELGDSALYFCASSVGTKQGPYNEQFFGPGTRLTVL.

With regard to this clone: Within the sample, other DNA sequences also encode this same CDR3. The rearrangement uses TRBV19 and TRBJ1-1; possible D gene TRBD1, 5 bases. Trimming removed 6 bases at V and 8 bases at J, with 7 bases between. Germline CDR1 reads LNHDA; CDR2 reads SQIVND (reference sequence). The CDR3 contains 10 residues. This CDR3 reads CASRGVEAFF. The CDR3 bases are TGTGCCAGTAGAGGGGTGGAAGCTTTCTTT.

The chain carries TRBV9 and TRBJ2-3; D is perhaps TRBD2 (6 bases). The CDR3 consists of 17 residues. Germline V gene lookup returns CDR1 SGDLS and CDR2 YYNGEE. The V and J ends lost 0 bases and 3 bases respectively, with 17 bases between them. The CDR3 reads CASSVGASALFTDTQYF. CDR3 in DNA: TGTGCCAGCAGCGTAGGGGCTAGCGCCTTGTTTACAGATACGCAGTATTTT. Supplemented by reference TRBV9 and TRBJ2-3, the full variable domain reads DSGVTQTPKHLITATGQRVTLRCSPRSGDLSVYWYQQSLDQGLQFLIQYYNGEERAKGNILERFSAQQFPDLHSELNLSSLELGDSALYFCASSVGASALFTDTQYFGPGTRLTVL.

V and J are TRBV5-1 and TRBJ2-1; D may be TRBD1 or TRBD2 (5 bases each). Germline-derived CDR1 and CDR2 are SGHRS and YFSETQ. The V gene lost 4 bases and the J gene lost 9 bases, with 29 bases spanning the gap. The CDR3 is 18 residues long. The CDR3 is CASSHPLTPDIARGEQFF. The CDR3 DNA is TGCGCCAGCAGCCATCCCCTCACTCCAGATATAGCGAGGGGTGAGCAGTTCTTC.

The chain couples TRBV9 to TRBJ1-2, with D uncertain. V was shortened by 3 bases and J by 3 bases, with 21 bases between the two germline ends. The CDR3 consists of 17 residues. Germline V gene data show CDR1 as SGDLS and CDR2 as YYNGEE. The CDR3 bases are TGTGCCAGCAGCGGCCCGGGCTCCGCCGGGGATGACTATGGCTACACCTTC. It translates to CASSGPGSAGDDYGYTF.

The chain uses TRBV2 and TRBJ1-2; 8 nucleotides agree with TRBD1. V lost 7 bases, J lost 4 bases, and 8 bases stayed unmatched. Germline-derived CDR1 and CDR2 are SNHLY and FYNNEI. This CDR3 has 14 residues. CDR3 in DNA: TGTGCCAGCATAGGGCAGGGGGCCCTCTATGGCTACACCTTC. It translates to CASIGQGALYGYTF.

The J gene is TRBJ2-7, the V gene TRBV6-1; tentatively, D is TRBD2 (6 bases). The V gene's germline CDR1 is MNHNS and CDR2 SASEGT. This CDR3 comprises 14 residues. The V and J ends lost 3 bases and 5 bases respectively, with 14 bases between them. The CDR3 DNA follows: TGTGCCAGCAGTGACTGGACCGGGAGACACGAGCAGTACTTC. Its translation: CASSDWTGRHEQYF.

The CDR3 nucleotides read TGTGCCAGCAGCCCAACAGGAGGCGGGGAGCTGTTTTTT. This sequence encodes CASSPTGGGELFF. This chain connects TRBV7-6 to TRBJ2-2, with D perhaps being TRBD1 or TRBD2 (5 bases each). The CDR3 consists of 13 residues. V dropped 5 bases and J dropped 7 bases, with 11 bases sitting between them. Germline V gives CDR1 SGHVS, CDR2 FNYEAQ.